The rows below give T cell receptor beta chains drawn from one sample of a study of Graves' ophthalmopathy and Graves' hyperthyroidism. TCRdb re-derived calls from the multiplex PCR reads in MiXCR, one entry per CDR3 protein. The sample includes roughly 700,000 distinct CDR3 sequences, roughly two fifths of them seen just once. Material for sequencing was peripheral blood. These receptors originate from an adult man with Graves' ophthalmopathy. Both conserved end residues are part of each CDR3. The D gene is left open where the match is weak. For some rows the clone size is stated as once, few or many, or as a class when expanded; others skip it.

clone_size: NA
v_call: TRBV19
d_call: NA
j_call: TRBJ2-7
cdr3_nt: TGTGCCAGTAGTATTGGCGGGGACCGATACGAGCAGTACTTC
cdr3_aa: CASSIGGDRYEQYF

clone_size: few
v_call: TRBV9
d_call: TRBD1
j_call: TRBJ1-1
cdr3_nt: TGTGCCAGCAGCCCCCGGACAGGGTGGGGCACTGAAGCTTTCTTT
cdr3_aa: CASSPRTGWGTEAFF

clone_size: NA
v_call: TRBV12-3/TRBV12-4
d_call: TRBD1
j_call: TRBJ1-1
cdr3_nt: TGTGCCAGCAGACAGACAGGGGGCACTGAAGCTTTCTTT
cdr3_aa: CASRQTGGTEAFF

clone_size: few
v_call: TRBV6-6
d_call: TRBD1
j_call: TRBJ1-2
cdr3_nt: TGTGCCAGCAGTGAAGGTGGGACAGGGACCTTC
cdr3_aa: CASSEGGTGTF

clone_size: NA
v_call: TRBV2
d_call: NA
j_call: TRBJ2-6
cdr3_nt: TGTGCCAGCAGACTGGGCAGATACTCTGGGGCCAACGTCCTGACTTTC
cdr3_aa: CASRLGRYSGANVLTF

clone_size: once
v_call: TRBV6-1
d_call: TRBD1
j_call: TRBJ2-5
cdr3_nt: TGTGCCATCAGTGAGGGACAGGGATGGTACTTC
cdr3_aa: CAISEGQGWYF

clone_size: NA
v_call: TRBV5-5
d_call: TRBD1
j_call: TRBJ1-2
cdr3_nt: TGTGCCAGCAGCTTAACAGGGGCAGGGCACTATGGCTACACCTTC
cdr3_aa: CASSLTGAGHYGYTF

clone_size: many
v_call: TRBV10-3
d_call: NA
j_call: TRBJ1-4
cdr3_nt: TGTGCCATCAGTGAGTCGGGGAGGGGTAATGAAAAACTGTTTTTT
cdr3_aa: CAISESGRGNEKLFF

clone_size: NA
v_call: TRBV7-9
d_call: NA
j_call: TRBJ1-4
cdr3_nt: TGTGCCAGCAGCTTACGGGGGATTAATGAAAAACTGTTTTTT
cdr3_aa: CASSLRGINEKLFF

clone_size: few
v_call: TRBV24-1
d_call: NA
j_call: TRBJ1-5
cdr3_nt: TGTGCCAGCAGCCCCGCGGGTCGCAATCAGCCCCAGCATTTT
cdr3_aa: CASSPAGRNQPQHF

clone_size: NA
v_call: TRBV9
d_call: NA
j_call: TRBJ1-4
cdr3_nt: TGTGCTCGCCCGGAAGCCGCAACTAATGAAAAACTGTTTTTT
cdr3_aa: CARPEAATNEKLFF

clone_size: few
v_call: TRBV12-3/TRBV12-4
d_call: TRBD1
j_call: TRBJ2-7
cdr3_nt: TGTGCCAGCAGTCAAGGGACAGGGGGAACCTACGAGCAGTACTTC
cdr3_aa: CASSQGTGGTYEQYF

clone_size: few
v_call: TRBV25-1
d_call: NA
j_call: TRBJ2-2
cdr3_nt: TGTGCCAGCAGCTTAGGTTTTCGCACCGGGGAGCTGTTTTTT
cdr3_aa: CASSLGFRTGELFF

clone_size: NA
v_call: TRBV2
d_call: NA
j_call: TRBJ1-1
cdr3_nt: TGTGCCAGCAGTGCCAGCTACGAGACTGAAGCTTTCTTT
cdr3_aa: CASSASYETEAFF

clone_size: NA
v_call: TRBV12-3/TRBV12-4
d_call: TRBD2
j_call: TRBJ2-5
cdr3_nt: TGTGCCAGCAGTCCGACTAGCGGGGGAGCCGAGGCCCAGTACTTC
cdr3_aa: CASSPTSGGAEAQYF

clone_size: NA
v_call: TRBV20-1
d_call: TRBD1
j_call: TRBJ1-5
cdr3_nt: TGCAGTGCTAAAGGGACAGCCCAAACCGGTAATCAGCCCCAGCATTTT
cdr3_aa: CSAKGTAQTGNQPQHF

clone_size: few
v_call: TRBV20-1
d_call: TRBD1
j_call: TRBJ1-6
cdr3_nt: TGCAGTGCTGGCCGGACAGGGAGTAATTCACCCCTCCACTTT
cdr3_aa: CSAGRTGSNSPLHF

clone_size: NA
v_call: TRBV14
d_call: NA
j_call: TRBJ1-5
cdr3_nt: TGTGCCAGCAGCCAAGCCCGGGGATCTAGCAATCAGCCCCAGCATTTT
cdr3_aa: CASSQARGSSNQPQHF

clone_size: NA
v_call: TRBV15
d_call: NA
j_call: TRBJ1-2
cdr3_nt: TGTGCCACCAGCAGAGATGTCAGGGCTAACTATGGCTACACCTTC
cdr3_aa: CATSRDVRANYGYTF

clone_size: few
v_call: TRBV7-2
d_call: NA
j_call: TRBJ1-1
cdr3_nt: TGTGCCAGCAGCTTTGGGGGGCCAGACCTGAACACTGAAGCTTTCTTT
cdr3_aa: CASSFGGPDLNTEAFF

clone_size: few
v_call: TRBV6-1
d_call: TRBD1
j_call: TRBJ1-1
cdr3_nt: TGTGCCAGCTCACCCAGGGGGGGGAACACTGAAGCTTTCTTT
cdr3_aa: CASSPRGGNTEAFF

clone_size: NA
v_call: TRBV25-1
d_call: NA
j_call: TRBJ1-2
cdr3_nt: TGTGCCAGCAGTTCCCAACCCAGGGATAGCGGCTACACCTTC
cdr3_aa: CASSSQPRDSGYTF

clone_size: NA
v_call: TRBV4-2
d_call: TRBD2
j_call: TRBJ2-7
cdr3_nt: TGTGCCAGCAGCCCCGGGACTAGCGGGAACCACGAGCAGTACTTC
cdr3_aa: CASSPGTSGNHEQYF

clone_size: few
v_call: TRBV5-1
d_call: NA
j_call: TRBJ1-2
cdr3_nt: TGCGCCAGCATTCCTAATCCAGGGGACTATGGCTACACCTTC
cdr3_aa: CASIPNPGDYGYTF

clone_size: NA
v_call: TRBV5-8
d_call: NA
j_call: TRBJ2-7
cdr3_nt: TGTGCCAGCAGCTTCCGGGACGCCGCCGAGAGCTCCTACGAGCAGTACTTC
cdr3_aa: CASSFRDAAESSYEQYF

clone_size: NA
v_call: TRBV2
d_call: TRBD2
j_call: TRBJ2-2
cdr3_nt: TGTGCCAGCAGGCGGGAGAAAGCCGGGGAGCTGTTTTTT
cdr3_aa: CASRREKAGELFF

clone_size: NA
v_call: TRBV20-1
d_call: NA
j_call: TRBJ1-4
cdr3_nt: TGCAGTGCACCCCTGGGACTGGAAGATGAAAAACTGTTTTTT
cdr3_aa: CSAPLGLEDEKLFF

clone_size: few
v_call: TRBV19
d_call: NA
j_call: TRBJ2-7
cdr3_nt: TGTGCCAGTAGTCAACTCCTGACTCACGGCACCTACGAGCAGTACTTC
cdr3_aa: CASSQLLTHGTYEQYF

clone_size: NA
v_call: TRBV29-1
d_call: NA
j_call: TRBJ2-5
cdr3_nt: TGCAGCGTCGCCAGCAGTGAGTCCGACAAGGCTAACTTC
cdr3_aa: CSVASSESDKANF

clone_size: many
v_call: TRBV29-1
d_call: NA
j_call: TRBJ1-1
cdr3_nt: TGCAGCGTTGATAGGGGGTGGATGAACACTGAAGCTTTCTTT
cdr3_aa: CSVDRGWMNTEAFF

clone_size: once
v_call: TRBV10-1
d_call: NA
j_call: TRBJ1-3
cdr3_nt: TGTGCCAGCTCACGCTACAGCTCTGGAAACACCATATATTTT
cdr3_aa: CASSRYSSGNTIYF

clone_size: many
v_call: TRBV24-1
d_call: NA
j_call: TRBJ1-5
cdr3_nt: TGTGCCAGCAGGAACCGGGGTCAGCCCCAGCATTTT
cdr3_aa: CASRNRGQPQHF

clone_size: NA
v_call: TRBV29-1
d_call: TRBD1
j_call: TRBJ1-3
cdr3_nt: TGCAGCTCTAACTTAGGGGGCGCAGGTGGAAACACCATATATTTT
cdr3_aa: CSSNLGGAGGNTIYF

clone_size: NA
v_call: TRBV6-5
d_call: NA
j_call: TRBJ1-1
cdr3_nt: TGTGCCAGCAGCTCCCCCAGGGACACTGAAGCTTTCTTT
cdr3_aa: CASSSPRDTEAFF

clone_size: few
v_call: TRBV19
d_call: NA
j_call: TRBJ1-5
cdr3_nt: TGTGCCAGTAGTATCCCTGGGGGCGCCACTTTCCCGCCCCAGCATTTT
cdr3_aa: CASSIPGGATFPPQHF

clone_size: many
v_call: TRBV7-8
d_call: NA
j_call: TRBJ1-6
cdr3_nt: TGTGCCAGCAGCTTGTGGGGGGAGCCGAATTCACCCCTCCACTTT
cdr3_aa: CASSLWGEPNSPLHF

clone_size: NA
v_call: TRBV10-3
d_call: TRBD1
j_call: TRBJ2-5
cdr3_nt: TGTGCCATCAGTGATGGGGGGGACAGGGGGACCGGAGAGACCCAGTACTTC
cdr3_aa: CAISDGGDRGTGETQYF

clone_size: NA
v_call: TRBV29-1
d_call: TRBD1
j_call: TRBJ1-2
cdr3_nt: TGCAGCGTTCCGGACGGACAGGGGGCCGGTGGCTACACCTTC
cdr3_aa: CSVPDGQGAGGYTF

clone_size: few
v_call: TRBV19
d_call: NA
j_call: TRBJ2-5
cdr3_nt: TGTGCCAGTAGCACCCCGGCCCAAGAGACCCAGTACTTC
cdr3_aa: CASSTPAQETQYF

clone_size: few
v_call: TRBV7-9
d_call: NA
j_call: TRBJ2-7
cdr3_nt: TGTGCCAGCAGCTTAGGGGGATCAGTGTCCGAGCAGTACTTC
cdr3_aa: CASSLGGSVSEQYF